This is a list of T cell receptor beta chains from one sample in a study of T cell responses to AZD1222 COVID-19 vaccine. Profiling relied on immunoSEQ multiplex PCR, and the TCRdb table lists in-frame clones only, not all of them. The table lists 70,000 to 90,000 clones, around nine tenths of them singletons, with around 2% in the top ten. Sequenced here: peripheral blood, sampled on day 0 of AZD1222 vaccination. All receptors come from an adult in good health. The CDR3 runs from the conserved cysteine through the conserved F or W. The order of the fields is D gene, J gene, V gene, clone size, CDR3 protein, CDR3 DNA. The D gene is left open where the match is weak. Not all rows give a size; the values are once, few, many and, for expanded clones, a class.

-,TRBJ2-7,TRBV15,-,CATSRAQESYEQYF,TGTGCCACCAGCAGAGCCCAGGAATCCTACGAGCAGTACTTC
-,TRBJ1-1,TRBV15,-,CATSVRKGNTEAFF,TGTGCCACCAGCGTCAGAAAAGGGAACACTGAAGCTTTCTTT
TRBD1,TRBJ1-1,TRBV18,-,CASSPPSGQGGAEAFF,TGTGCCAGCTCACCACCTTCTGGACAGGGGGGGGCTGAAGCTTTCTTT
-,TRBJ1-1,TRBV19,-,CASSLQGNTEAFF,TGTGCCAGTAGTCTACAGGGGAACACTGAAGCTTTCTTT
TRBD2,TRBJ2-1,TRBV5-8,-,CASSLAYGGDEQFF,TGTGCCAGCAGCTTGGCCTACGGGGGGGATGAGCAGTTCTTC
-,TRBJ2-3,TRBV2,-,CASPGSSDTQYF,TGTGCCAGCCCCGGGAGTTCGGATACGCAGTATTTT
-,TRBJ1-3,TRBV5-1,-,CASSLYTVGTGSGNTIYF,TGCGCCAGCAGCCTATACACCGTCGGGACCGGCTCTGGAAACACCATATATTTT
-,TRBJ2-7,TRBV2,-,CASSTQGYEQYF,TGTGCCAGCAGTACACAGGGCTACGAGCAGTACTTC
-,TRBJ2-7,TRBV6-5,once,CASQKRDSWSYEQYF,TGTGCCAGCCAAAAGCGGGACAGTTGGTCCTACGAGCAGTACTTC
-,TRBJ2-1,TRBV18,-,CASSRGTPTHEQFF,TGTGCCAGCTCACGGGGGACACCCACCCATGAGCAGTTCTTC
TRBD1,TRBJ1-6,TRBV12-3/TRBV12-4,-,CASSLDGTAPLHF,TGTGCCAGCAGTTTAGATGGGACAGCACCCCTCCACTTT
-,TRBJ2-7,TRBV7-3,few,CARQGGRDTTYEQYF,TGTGCCAGGCAGGGGGGTAGGGATACCACCTACGAGCAGTACTTC
-,TRBJ2-3,TRBV6-5,-,CASSYGHLGDTQYF,TGTGCCAGCAGTTACGGGCACCTGGGGGATACGCAGTATTTT
TRBD2,TRBJ2-1,TRBV9,-,CASNKGTSGLGEQFF,TGTGCCAGCAACAAAGGGACTAGCGGGTTGGGTGAGCAGTTCTTC
-,TRBJ2-7,TRBV6-2/TRBV6-3,-,CASSYSNLYGHLYEQYF,TGTGCCAGCAGTTACTCGAATTTATACGGACATCTCTACGAGCAGTACTTC
TRBD2,TRBJ2-1,TRBV27,-,CASSQGTSGYNEQFF,TGTGCCAGCAGCCAAGGGACTAGCGGCTACAATGAGCAGTTCTTC
-,TRBJ1-2,TRBV5-6,-,CASSPIRGAGYTF,TGTGCCAGCAGCCCCATCCGGGGGGCTGGCTACACCTTC
-,TRBJ2-7,TRBV18,-,CASSPGGLGPEQYF,TGTGCCAGCTCACCTGGGGGTCTCGGCCCCGAGCAGTACTTC
-,TRBJ1-3,TRBV10-3,-,CAISGGPASGNTIYF,TGTGCCATCAGCGGGGGACCGGCCTCTGGAAACACCATATATTTT
-,TRBJ2-2,TRBV19,once,CASSNPRGRVNTGELFF,TGTGCCAGTAGTAACCCCAGGGGACGGGTGAACACCGGGGAGCTGTTTTTT
-,TRBJ1-1,TRBV2,-,CASSEEGLRTEAFF,TGTGCCAGCAGTGAAGAGGGGCTTCGTACTGAAGCTTTCTTT
TRBD1,TRBJ2-7,TRBV27,-,CASSFRDSYEQYF,TGTGCCAGCAGTTTTAGGGACAGCTACGAGCAGTACTTC
TRBD2,TRBJ2-1,TRBV5-4,-,CASSPSSSGSFNEQFF,TGTGCCAGCAGCCCCAGTTCTAGCGGGAGTTTCAATGAGCAGTTCTTC
-,TRBJ1-4,TRBV19,-,CASSIAVTNEKLFF,TGTGCCAGTAGTATCGCAGTGACGAATGAAAAACTGTTTTTT
TRBD1,TRBJ2-3,TRBV29-1,once,CSVHRGDTDTQYF,TGCAGCGTCCACAGGGGCGACACAGATACGCAGTATTTT
TRBD2,TRBJ2-2,TRBV7-9,-,CASKRESGPGELFF,TGTGCCAGTAAGCGGGAGTCGGGCCCCGGGGAGCTGTTTTTT
-,TRBJ1-2,TRBV29-1,-,CSVYSGDYGYTF,TGCAGCGTTTACTCAGGGGACTATGGCTACACCTTC
TRBD1,TRBJ1-2,TRBV19,-,CASSIDPAGGYGYTF,TGTGCCAGTAGTATAGATCCGGCAGGGGGCTATGGCTACACCTTC
-,TRBJ2-7,TRBV12-3/TRBV12-4,-,CASSPVEGEQYF,TGTGCCAGCAGCCCCGTGGAAGGCGAGCAGTACTTC
-,TRBJ2-1,TRBV2,few,CASSTPSARGNEQFF,TGTGCCAGCAGTACGCCTAGCGCCCGGGGCAATGAGCAGTTCTTC
-,TRBJ2-2,TRBV10-3,-,CAISERGRTGELFF,TGTGCCATCAGTGAAAGGGGCAGAACCGGGGAGCTGTTTTTT
-,TRBJ1-3,TRBV11-2,-,CASRREGNTIYF,TGTGCCAGCAGACGGGAGGGAAACACCATATATTTT
-,TRBJ1-3,TRBV5-6,-,CASSPGGNTIYF,TGTGCCAGCAGCCCTGGGGGAAACACCATATATTTT
-,TRBJ1-4,TRBV10-2,-,CASSVRPTNEKLFF,TGCGCCAGCAGTGTTAGACCAACTAATGAAAAACTGTTTTTT
-,TRBJ2-3,TRBV24-1,-,CATSDPTGGPSTDTQYF,TGTGCCACCAGTGACCCCACGGGCGGGCCATCCACAGATACGCAGTATTTT
-,TRBJ2-3,TRBV6-5,-,CASGMYGGRTQYF,TGTGCCAGCGGCATGTATGGAGGGAGGACGCAGTATTTT
TRBD1,TRBJ1-6,TRBV6-5,-,CASSYSRQGADSPLHF,TGTGCCAGCAGTTACTCTAGACAGGGGGCGGATTCACCCCTCCACTTT
TRBD1,TRBJ1-4,TRBV7-9,-,CASSSSGTGNEKLFF,TGTGCCAGCAGCTCCTCCGGGACAGGGAATGAAAAACTGTTTTTT
-,TRBJ1-2,TRBV2,-,CASGPWWPYGYTF,TGTGCCAGCGGACCGTGGTGGCCCTATGGCTACACCTTC
-,TRBJ1-6,TRBV30,-,CAWRNPDIGNSPLHF,TGTGCCTGGCGGAATCCCGACATAGGGAATTCACCCCTCCACTTT
TRBD2,TRBJ2-3,TRBV4-2,-,CASSQEAGADTQYF,TGTGCCAGCAGCCAAGAAGCGGGGGCGGATACGCAGTATTTT
TRBD1,TRBJ2-6,TRBV6-2/TRBV6-3,-,CASSGRGTGLTGANVLTF,TGTGCCAGCAGCGGCAGGGGGACAGGCTTGACTGGGGCCAACGTCCTGACTTTC
-,TRBJ2-2,TRBV5-1,-,CASRPTGTQNTGELFF,TGCGCCAGCAGGCCTACCGGGACGCAGAACACCGGGGAGCTGTTTTTT